The TCR beta chain under discussion was sequenced for a study of radiotherapy plus CTLA-4 blockade in lung cancer. CDR3 length: 14 amino acids. Trimming cost V 6 bases and J 0 bases, with 15 bases left between them. The germline gives CDR1 SQVTM, CDR2 ANQGSEA. Using immunoSEQ multiplex PCR, the repertoire was profiled, and TCRdb retains in-frame clones only, with some absent. The data contain fewer than 140,000 clones, 85% of them singletons. Lung cancer patients with chemo-refractory metastatic non-small-cell disease were given focal radiation plus CTLA-4 blockade with ipilimumab. This chain uses TRBV29-1 with TRBJ2-7; perhaps D is TRBD1 or TRBD2 (5 bases each). This clonotype originated in a human donor with non-small cell lung cancer that progressed on radiotherapy plus ipilimumab. Some clones in this sample may be carry-over from other donors' samples. This sample comprised peripheral blood, obtained from a patient treated with radiotherapy plus ipilimumab. The CDR3 DNA reads TGCAGCGTGGGGAGTGACAGTAGCTCCTACGAGCAGTACTTC. Protein product: CSVGSDSSSYEQYF.